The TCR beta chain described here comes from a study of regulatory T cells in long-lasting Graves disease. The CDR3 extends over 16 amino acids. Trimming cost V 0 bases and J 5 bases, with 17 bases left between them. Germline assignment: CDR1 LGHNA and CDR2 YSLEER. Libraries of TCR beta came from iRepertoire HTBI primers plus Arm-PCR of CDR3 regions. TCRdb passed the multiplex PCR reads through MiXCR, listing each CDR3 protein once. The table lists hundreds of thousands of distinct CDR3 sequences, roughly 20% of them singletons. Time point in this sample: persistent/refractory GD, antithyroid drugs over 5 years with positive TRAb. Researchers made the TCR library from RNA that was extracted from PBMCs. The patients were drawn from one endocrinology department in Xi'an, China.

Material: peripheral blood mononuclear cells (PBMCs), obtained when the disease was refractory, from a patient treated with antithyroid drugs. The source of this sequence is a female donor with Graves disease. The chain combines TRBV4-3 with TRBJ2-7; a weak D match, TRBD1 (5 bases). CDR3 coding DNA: TGCGCCAGCAGCCAAGAAGAGTGGGCAGGGATCCACGAGCAGTACTTC. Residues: CASSQEEWAGIHEQYF.